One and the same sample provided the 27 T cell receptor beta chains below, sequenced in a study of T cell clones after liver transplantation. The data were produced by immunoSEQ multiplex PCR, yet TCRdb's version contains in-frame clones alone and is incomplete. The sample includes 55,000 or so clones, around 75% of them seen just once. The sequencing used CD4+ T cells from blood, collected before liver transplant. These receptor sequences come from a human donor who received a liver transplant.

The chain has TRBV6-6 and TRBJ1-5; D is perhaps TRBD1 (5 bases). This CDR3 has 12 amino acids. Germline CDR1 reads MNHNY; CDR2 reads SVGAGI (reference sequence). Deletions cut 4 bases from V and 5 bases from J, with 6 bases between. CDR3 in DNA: TGTGCCAGCAGTTGGGGGGATCAGCCCCAGCATTTT. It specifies CASSWGDQPQHF.

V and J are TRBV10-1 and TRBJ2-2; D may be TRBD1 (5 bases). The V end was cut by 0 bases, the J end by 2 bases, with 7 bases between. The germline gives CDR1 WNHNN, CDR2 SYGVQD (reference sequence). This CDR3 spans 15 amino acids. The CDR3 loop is CASSESRVNTGELFF. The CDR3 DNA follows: TGCGCCAGCAGTGAGTCCAGGGTAAACACCGGGGAGCTGTTTTTT.

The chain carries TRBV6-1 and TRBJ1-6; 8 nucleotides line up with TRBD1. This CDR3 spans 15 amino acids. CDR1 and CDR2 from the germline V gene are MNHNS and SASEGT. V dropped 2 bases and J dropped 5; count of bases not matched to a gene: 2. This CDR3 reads CASSEKQGDNSPLHF. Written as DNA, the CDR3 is TGTGCCAGCAGTGAAAAACAGGGGGATAATTCACCCCTCCACTTT.

The CDR3 DNA is TGTGCCAGCGGGCAGGGCCATGGCTACACCTTC. It translates to CASGQGHGYTF. V is TRBV11-2 and J is TRBJ1-2, with D possibly matching TRBD1 (5 bases). Trimming left V 8 bases short and J 6 bases short, with 10 bases between. Germline CDR1 is SGHAT and CDR2 is FQNNGV. The CDR3 loop spans 11 amino acids.

CDR3 sequence reads: CASSLEGTRSEQYF. In DNA form, the CDR3 reads TGCGCCAGCAGCTTGGAGGGGACTAGGAGCGAGCAGTACTTC. V is TRBV5-1 and J is TRBJ2-7; TRBD2 agrees at 8 bases. J gave up 6 bases and V 0 bases, and 5 bases lay outside the gene matches. The CDR3 spans 14 residues. Germline V gene data show CDR1 as SGHRS and CDR2 as YFSETQ.

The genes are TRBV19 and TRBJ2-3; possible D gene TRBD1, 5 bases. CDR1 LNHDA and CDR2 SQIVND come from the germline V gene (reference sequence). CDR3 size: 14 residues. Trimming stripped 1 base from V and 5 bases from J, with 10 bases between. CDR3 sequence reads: CASSIGEGEDTQYF. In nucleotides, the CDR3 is TGTGCCAGTAGTATAGGGGAAGGGGAAGATACGCAGTATTTT.

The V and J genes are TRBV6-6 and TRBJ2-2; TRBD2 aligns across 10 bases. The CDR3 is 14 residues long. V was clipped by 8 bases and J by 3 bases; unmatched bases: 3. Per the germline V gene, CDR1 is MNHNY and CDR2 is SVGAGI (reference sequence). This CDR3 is CASRTSGDTGELFF. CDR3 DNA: TGTGCCAGCCGAACTAGCGGGGACACCGGGGAGCTGTTTTTT.

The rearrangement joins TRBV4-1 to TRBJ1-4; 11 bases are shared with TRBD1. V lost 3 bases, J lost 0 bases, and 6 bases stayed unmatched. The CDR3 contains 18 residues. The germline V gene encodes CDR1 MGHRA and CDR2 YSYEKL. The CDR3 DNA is TGCGCCAGCAGCCAGGGACAGGGGGGTATTGCAACTAATGAAAAACTGTTTTTT. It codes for CASSQGQGGIATNEKLFF.

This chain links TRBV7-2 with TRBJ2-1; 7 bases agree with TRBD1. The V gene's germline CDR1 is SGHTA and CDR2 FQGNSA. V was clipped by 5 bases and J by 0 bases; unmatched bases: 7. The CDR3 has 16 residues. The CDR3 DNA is TGTGCCAGCAGCCCAGCGACAGGGTTCTCCTACAATGAGCAGTTCTTC. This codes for CASSPATGFSYNEQFF.

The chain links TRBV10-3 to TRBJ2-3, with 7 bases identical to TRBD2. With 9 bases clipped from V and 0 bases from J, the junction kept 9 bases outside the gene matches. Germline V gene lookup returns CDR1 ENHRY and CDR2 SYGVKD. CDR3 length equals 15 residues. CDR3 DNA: TGTGCCATAGCCACTAGCGCCGCTAGCACAGATACGCAGTATTTT. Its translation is CAIATSAASTDTQYF.

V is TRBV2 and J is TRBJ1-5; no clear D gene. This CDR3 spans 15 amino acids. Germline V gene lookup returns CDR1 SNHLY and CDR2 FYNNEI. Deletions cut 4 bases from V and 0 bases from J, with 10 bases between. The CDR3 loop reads CASSGAGFSNQPQHF. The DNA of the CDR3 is TGTGCCAGCAGTGGGGCTGGGTTTAGCAATCAGCCCCAGCATTTT.

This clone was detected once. The CDR3 sequence: CASSNRLAKRSLKTQYF. For the CDR3, the DNA is TGTGCCAGTAGTAATCGTCTAGCGAAACGGTCCCTAAAGACCCAGTACTTC. The chain has TRBV19 and TRBJ2-5; tentatively, D is TRBD2 (6 bases). V was shortened by 4 bases and J by 6 bases, with 24 bases between the two germline ends. This CDR3 has 17 residues. CDR1 and CDR2 (germline): LNHDA, SQIVND (reference sequence).

In DNA, the CDR3 is TGCGCCAGCAGCTTTGAAGGATCGGGGGAGACCCAGTACTTC. Translated: CASSFEGSGETQYF. This rearrangement joins TRBV5-1 to TRBJ2-5, with D maybe TRBD2 (5 bases). Germline V gene data show CDR1 as SGHRS and CDR2 as YFSETQ. The V and J ends lost 2 bases and 5 bases respectively, with 13 bases between them. This CDR3 comprises 14 residues.

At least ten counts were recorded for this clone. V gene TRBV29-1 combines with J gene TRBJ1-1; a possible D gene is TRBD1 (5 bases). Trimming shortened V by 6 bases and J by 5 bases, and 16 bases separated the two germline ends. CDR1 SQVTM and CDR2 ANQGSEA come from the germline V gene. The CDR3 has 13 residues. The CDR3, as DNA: TGCAGCGTCTGGGACTCCTTATTTACTGAAGCTTTCTTT. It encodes CSVWDSLFTEAFF. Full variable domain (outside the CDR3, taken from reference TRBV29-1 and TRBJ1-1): SAVISQKPSRDICQRGTSLTIQCQVDSQVTMMFWYRQQPGQSLTLIATANQGSEATYESGFVIDKFPISRPNLTFSTLTVSNMSPEDSSIYLCSVWDSLFTEAFFGQGTRLTVV.

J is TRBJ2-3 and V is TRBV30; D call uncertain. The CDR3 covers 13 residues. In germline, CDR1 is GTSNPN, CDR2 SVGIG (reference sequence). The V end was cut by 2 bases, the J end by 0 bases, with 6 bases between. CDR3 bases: TGTGCCTGGAGTCGGCGGAGCACAGATACGCAGTATTTT. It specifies CAWSRRSTDTQYF.

Written as DNA, the CDR3 is TGTGCCAGCAGCCCGTACAGGGTCCCTACCAATAATTCACCCCTCCACTTT. It specifies CASSPYRVPTNNSPLHF. The chain couples TRBV7-8 to TRBJ1-6, with D maybe TRBD1 (6 bases). The germline gives CDR1 SGHVS, CDR2 FQNEAQ. This CDR3 spans 17 amino acids. V shed 5 bases and J shed 5 bases, with 19 bases lying between them.

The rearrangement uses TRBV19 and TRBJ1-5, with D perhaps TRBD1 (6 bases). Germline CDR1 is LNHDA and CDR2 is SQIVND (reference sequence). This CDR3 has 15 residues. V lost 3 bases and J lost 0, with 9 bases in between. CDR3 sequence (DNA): TGTGCCAGTAGTATCGGACAGAATAGCAATCAGCCCCAGCATTTT. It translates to CASSIGQNSNQPQHF.

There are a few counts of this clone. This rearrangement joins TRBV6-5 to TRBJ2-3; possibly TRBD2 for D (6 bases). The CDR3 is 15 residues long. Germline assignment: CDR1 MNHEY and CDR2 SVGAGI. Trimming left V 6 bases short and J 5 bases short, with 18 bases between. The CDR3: CASRQSGGRVDTQYF. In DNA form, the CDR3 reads TGTGCCAGCAGGCAATCCGGGGGAAGGGTAGATACGCAGTATTTT.

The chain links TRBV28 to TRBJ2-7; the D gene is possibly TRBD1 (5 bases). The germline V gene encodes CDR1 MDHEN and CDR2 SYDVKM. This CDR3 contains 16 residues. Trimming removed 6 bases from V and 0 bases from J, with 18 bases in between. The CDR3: CASSSLRTPDSYEQYF. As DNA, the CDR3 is TGTGCCAGCAGCTCCCTGAGGACACCAGACTCCTACGAGCAGTACTTC.

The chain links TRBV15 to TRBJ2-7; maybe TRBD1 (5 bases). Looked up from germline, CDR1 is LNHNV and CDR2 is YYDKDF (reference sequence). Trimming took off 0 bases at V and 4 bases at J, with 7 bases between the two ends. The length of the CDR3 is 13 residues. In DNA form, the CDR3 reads TGTGCCACCAGCAGAGACCAGGGTTACGAGCAGTACTTC. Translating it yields CATSRDQGYEQYF.

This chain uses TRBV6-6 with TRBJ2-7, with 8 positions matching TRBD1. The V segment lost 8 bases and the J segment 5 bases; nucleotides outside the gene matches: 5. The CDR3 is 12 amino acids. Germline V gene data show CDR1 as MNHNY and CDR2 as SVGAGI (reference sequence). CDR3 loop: CASQGQANEQYF. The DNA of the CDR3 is TGTGCCAGCCAGGGACAGGCGAACGAGCAGTACTTC.

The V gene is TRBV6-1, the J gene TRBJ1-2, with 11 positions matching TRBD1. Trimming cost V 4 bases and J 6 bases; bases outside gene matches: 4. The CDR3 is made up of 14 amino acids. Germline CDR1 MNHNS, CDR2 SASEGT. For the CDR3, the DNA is TGTGCCAGCAGTGTGGACAGGGGGCGAGATGGCTACACCTTC. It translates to CASSVDRGRDGYTF.

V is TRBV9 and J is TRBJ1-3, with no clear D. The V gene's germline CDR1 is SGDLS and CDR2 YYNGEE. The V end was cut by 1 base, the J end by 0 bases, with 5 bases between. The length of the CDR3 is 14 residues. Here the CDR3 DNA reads TGTGCCAGCAGCGTAAGCCCCTCTGGAAACACCATATATTTT. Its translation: CASSVSPSGNTIYF.

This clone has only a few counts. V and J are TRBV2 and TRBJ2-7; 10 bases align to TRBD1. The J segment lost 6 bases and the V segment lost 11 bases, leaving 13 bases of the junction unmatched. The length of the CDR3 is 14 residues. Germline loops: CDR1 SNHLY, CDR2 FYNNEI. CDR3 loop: CAGGQGGIHAEQYF. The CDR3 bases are TGTGCCGGCGGACAGGGGGGAATTCATGCCGAGCAGTACTTC.

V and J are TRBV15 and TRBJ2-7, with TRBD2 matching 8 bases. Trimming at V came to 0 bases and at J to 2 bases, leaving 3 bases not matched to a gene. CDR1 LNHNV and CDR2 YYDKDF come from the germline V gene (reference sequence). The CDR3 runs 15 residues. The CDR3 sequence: CATSRDLGLAYEQYF. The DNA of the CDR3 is TGTGCCACCAGCAGAGATTTGGGACTAGCCTACGAGCAGTACTTC.

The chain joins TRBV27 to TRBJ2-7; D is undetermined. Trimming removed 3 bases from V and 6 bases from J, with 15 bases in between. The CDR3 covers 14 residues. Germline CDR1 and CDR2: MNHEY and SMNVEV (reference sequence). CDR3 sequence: CASSLARNSREQYF. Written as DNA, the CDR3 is TGTGCCAGCAGTTTGGCGCGGAATAGCCGCGAGCAGTACTTC.

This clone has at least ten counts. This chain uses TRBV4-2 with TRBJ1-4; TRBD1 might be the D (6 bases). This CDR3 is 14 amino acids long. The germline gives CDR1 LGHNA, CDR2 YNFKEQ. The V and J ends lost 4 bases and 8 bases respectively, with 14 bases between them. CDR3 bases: TGTGCCAGCAGCCCGTCCTCCGACAGGGAAAAACTGTTTTTT. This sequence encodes CASSPSSDREKLFF.